The entry below gives a single T cell receptor (beta chain) sequence along with its context. Its antigen is undetermined. This record belongs to a study of persistence of HIV-infected CD4 T cells. The overall study: Up to roughly 180 mL blood was drawn at multiple time points; a couple of donors had single-time leukapheresis. Overall study results and limits: Antigen-responding cells were enriched for degenerate expanded CDR3beta sequences.

Trimming took 5 bases from V and 4 from J; bases not matched to a gene: 9. The CDR3 runs 15 residues. Germline V lookup: CDR1 LNHDA, CDR2 SQIVND (reference sequence). The immunoSEQ assay was version 4, run in survey mode. Here immunoSEQ multiplex PCR was the method, and the copy in TCRdb shows in-frame clones only, minus some. Of over 15,000 clones listed, almost 65% were seen once; the top ten hold roughly 8.4%. Lysates of CMV-infected fibroblasts at 10 ug/mL stimulated these cells. Sorting selected CD4+ T cells upregulating both CD40 ligand and CD69. CD8+ T cells were removed from PBMCs prior to stimulation.

The rearrangement links TRBV19 to TRBJ2-7, with 9 bases that match TRBD1. Sequenced material: CD4+ T cells sorted from PBMCs after approximately 19-hour stimulation, taken from a patient who received antiretroviral therapy. The TCR originated in an adult woman with HIV who was CMV-seropositive. The DNA of the CDR3 is TGTGCCAGTAGTCCCCGACAGGGGGTTCAATACGAGCAGTACTTC. It yields the protein CASSPRQGVQYEQYF. Full variable domain (outside the CDR3, taken from reference TRBV19 and TRBJ2-7): DGGITQSPKYLFRKEGQNVTLSCEQNLNHDAMYWYRQDPGQGLRLIYYSQIVNDFQKGDIAEGYSVSREKKESFPLTVTSAQKNPTAFYLCASSPRQGVQYEQYFGPGTRLTVT.